These T cell receptor beta chains were read from a single sample in a study of blood T cell repertoires in COVID-19. TCRdb keeps only in-frame clones here, not all; method: immunoSEQ multiplex PCR. This sample yields roughly 66,000 clones, of which 91% are seen a single time; around 6.7% belongs to the top ten. The sequenced sample consisted of peripheral blood. The receptors were sampled from a human donor in a cohort sampled during active COVID-19. CDR3s include the opening cysteine and the closing phenylalanine or tryptophan. The D gene is left open where the match is weak. The listing skips clone size in some rows; elsewhere it reads once, few, many or a size class.

d_call j_call clone_size v_call cdr3_aa cdr3_nt
NA TRBJ2-3 NA TRBV7-2 CASSLASGRNTDTQYF TGTGCCAGCAGCTTGGCCTCAGGGAGGAACACAGATACGCAGTATTTT
TRBD2 TRBJ2-1 NA TRBV20-1 CSASGGLAGGKQFF TGCAGTGCTAGTGGGGGACTAGCGGGAGGAAAGCAGTTCTTC
TRBD1 TRBJ2-5 NA TRBV29-1 CSGDRGETQYF TGCAGCGGCGACAGGGGAGAGACCCAGTACTTC
NA TRBJ2-3 NA TRBV10-3 CAISDLATLDTQYF TGTGCCATCAGTGATCTAGCGACCTTAGATACGCAGTATTTT
NA TRBJ2-3 NA TRBV11-3 CASSLARDADTQYF TGTGCCAGCAGCTTAGCCAGGGATGCAGATACGCAGTATTTT
NA TRBJ1-1 NA TRBV27 CASNKWAAMNTEAFF TGTGCCAGCAACAAATGGGCAGCTATGAACACTGAAGCTTTCTTT
NA TRBJ1-4 once TRBV4-3 CASSQDFPDSSTNEKLFF TGCGCCAGCAGCCAAGACTTCCCCGACAGCTCAACTAATGAAAAACTGTTTTTT
TRBD1 TRBJ2-3 NA TRBV6-5 CASSPQGMADTQYF TGTGCCAGCAGTCCACAGGGGATGGCAGATACGCAGTATTTT
TRBD2 TRBJ2-7 NA TRBV3-1/TRBV3-2 CASSQVGGEGYEQYF TGTGCCAGCAGCCAAGTGGGGGGGGAGGGCTACGAGCAGTACTTC
NA TRBJ1-1 NA TRBV5-8 CASSLSGMNTEAFF TGTGCCAGCAGCTTGTCAGGGATGAACACTGAAGCTTTCTTT
NA TRBJ2-5 NA TRBV7-3 CASSPSDQETQYF TGTGCCAGCAGCCCCTCGGACCAAGAGACCCAGTACTTC
NA TRBJ1-2 NA TRBV7-9 CASSQTAAGGYTF TGTGCCAGCAGCCAGACGGCGGCGGGTGGCTACACCTTC
NA TRBJ1-5 few TRBV19 CASSMWDIDSNQPQHF TGTGCCAGTAGTATGTGGGACATAGATAGCAATCAGCCCCAGCATTTT
TRBD1 TRBJ1-2 NA TRBV4-3 CASSQNRDRTNYGYTF TGCGCCAGCAGCCAAAACCGGGACAGAACTAACTATGGCTACACCTTC
NA TRBJ2-2 few TRBV7-6 CASSLGLRTEPSRELFF TGTGCCAGCAGCTTGGGTCTACGGACAGAGCCATCCAGGGAGCTGTTTTTT
NA TRBJ2-7 NA TRBV18 CASSTQATYEQYF TGTGCCAGCTCGACCCAGGCGACCTACGAGCAGTACTTC
NA TRBJ1-2 NA TRBV6-5 CASRSPGQYGYTF TGTGCCAGCAGAAGCCCCGGACAGTATGGCTACACCTTC
NA TRBJ1-6 NA TRBV30 CAWTSSTGYNSPLHF TGTGCCTGGACCAGTTCGACAGGCTATAATTCACCCCTCCACTTT
TRBD1 TRBJ2-5 NA TRBV27 CASRQLQGYETQYF TGTGCCAGCAGGCAGCTACAGGGGTATGAGACCCAGTACTTC
NA TRBJ2-3 NA TRBV28 CASSSQNIRRADTQYF TGTGCCAGCAGTAGTCAGAACATCCGTCGGGCAGATACGCAGTATTTT
NA TRBJ1-5 NA TRBV6-1 CASSELAGYSNQPQHF TGTGCCAGCAGTGAATTGGCGGGATATAGCAATCAGCCCCAGCATTTT
NA TRBJ2-2 NA TRBV7-2 CATSPRNTGELFF TGTGCCACCTCCCCCAGGAACACCGGGGAGCTGTTTTTT
NA TRBJ1-5 NA TRBV19 CASSLIGDFSNQPQHF TGTGCCAGTAGTCTAATAGGAGATTTTAGCAATCAGCCCCAGCATTTT
TRBD2 TRBJ2-1 NA TRBV11-3 CASSLSVGGGRNEQFF TGTGCCAGCAGCTTGTCCGTTGGCGGGGGAAGAAATGAGCAGTTCTTC
NA TRBJ1-1 NA TRBV5-1 CASSLSGRGNTEAFF TGCGCCAGCAGCTTGTCGGGCAGGGGGAACACTGAAGCTTTCTTT
TRBD2 TRBJ2-1 NA TRBV5-1 CASSSSLAGDSNEQFF TGCGCCAGCAGCTCGTCCCTAGCGGGAGATTCGAATGAGCAGTTCTTC
TRBD2 TRBJ2-1 NA TRBV5-1 CASSLTPGLARDEQFF TGCGCCAGCAGCTTGACCCCGGGACTAGCACGCGATGAGCAGTTCTTC
TRBD1 TRBJ1-4 NA TRBV27 CASIQRRPGQLITNEKLFF TGTGCCAGCATCCAGAGGAGGCCGGGACAGTTGATAACTAATGAAAAACTGTTTTTT
TRBD1 TRBJ2-5 NA TRBV11-3 CASSLQGARETQYF TGTGCCAGCAGCTTACAGGGGGCCAGGGAGACCCAGTACTTC
NA TRBJ1-2 NA TRBV28 CASSSSPGVYGYTF TGTGCCAGCAGTTCCTCCCCGGGGGTTTATGGCTACACCTTC
NA TRBJ2-3 once TRBV6-2/TRBV6-3 CASSYPNSGVGTDTQYF TGTGCCAGCAGTTATCCAAATTCGGGAGTCGGCACAGATACGCAGTATTTT
NA TRBJ2-5 once TRBV6-2/TRBV6-3 CASSYSSGAGQETQYF TGTGCCAGCAGTTACTCCTCTGGCGCGGGACAAGAGACCCAGTACTTC
TRBD1 TRBJ1-1 NA TRBV2 CASSRDRGENTEAFF TGTGCCAGCAGTAGGGACAGGGGGGAGAACACTGAAGCTTTCTTT
NA TRBJ1-1 NA TRBV19 CASSIRVRESGMNTEAFF TGTGCCAGTAGTATAAGGGTTCGGGAATCGGGGATGAACACTGAAGCTTTCTTT
TRBD1 TRBJ2-2 once TRBV3-1/TRBV3-2 CASSQWAGTGGTGELFF TGTGCCAGCAGCCAGTGGGCCGGGACAGGGGGGACCGGGGAGCTGTTTTTT
TRBD2 TRBJ2-3 NA TRBV7-3 CASSFGGSTDTQYF TGTGCCAGCAGCTTCGGGGGGAGCACAGATACGCAGTATTTT
NA TRBJ2-2 NA TRBV6-2/TRBV6-3 CASSAGRNTGELFF TGTGCCAGCAGCGCCGGGAGGAACACCGGGGAGCTGTTTTTT
NA TRBJ2-7 NA TRBV5-1 CASSLDGQSYGEQYF TGCGCCAGCAGCTTGGACGGACAGTCCTACGGGGAGCAGTACTTC
TRBD2 TRBJ2-1 NA TRBV10-1 CASSESLAGDFNEQFF TGCGCCAGCAGTGAGTCCCTAGCGGGGGATTTCAATGAGCAGTTCTTC
TRBD2 TRBJ2-5 NA TRBV30 CAWSKRGAETQYF TGTGCCTGGAGCAAGCGGGGGGCGGAGACCCAGTACTTC
NA TRBJ2-3 few TRBV4-1 CASSQGLMTADTQYF TGCGCCAGCAGCCAAGGACTTATGACCGCAGATACGCAGTATTTT
TRBD1 TRBJ1-1 NA TRBV3-1/TRBV3-2 CASSQATGTGGINTEAFF TGTGCCAGCAGCCAAGCAACCGGGACAGGGGGAATAAACACTGAAGCTTTCTTT
NA TRBJ1-4 NA TRBV15 CATSRDDLQGSNEKLFF TGTGCCACCAGCAGAGACGACCTTCAGGGGTCTAATGAAAAACTGTTTTTT
NA TRBJ2-2 NA TRBV19 CASSIAGRAGELFF TGTGCCAGTAGTATAGCGGGAAGAGCCGGGGAGCTGTTTTTT
TRBD2 TRBJ2-7 NA TRBV10-3 CAISESSGASEQYF TGTGCCATCAGTGAGTCTAGCGGGGCCAGCGAGCAGTACTTC
NA TRBJ2-6 NA TRBV5-1 CASSLGSSGANVLTF TGCGCCAGCAGCTTGGGGAGCTCTGGGGCCAACGTCCTGACTTTC
NA TRBJ1-1 NA TRBV6-5 CASRQQGNTEAFF TGTGCCAGCAGACAACAGGGAAACACTGAAGCTTTCTTT
NA TRBJ1-5 NA TRBV16 CASSLTGPRPQHF TGTGCCAGCAGCCTTACAGGCCCAAGGCCCCAGCATTTT